The subject of this entry is one T cell receptor (beta chain). The data are from a study of memory CD4+ T cells and cytomegalovirus serostatus. Looking at the study overall: This sample comes from healthy Belgian adults, under 10 CMV seropositive, approximately 22 seronegative.

As processed by the authors: After removing out-of-frame reads, around 2,100,000 distinct TCRbeta sequences remained. Sequencing was performed with immunoSEQ multiplex PCR; in TCRdb, only in-frame clones are kept and a portion is missing. V and J calls and clone size follow that table, whereas D and trimming were derived from the DNA. This table has around 40,000 clones, around 79% appearing once. Germline lookup yields CDR1 MGHRA and CDR2 YSYEKL. This CDR3 has 16 amino acids. The V and J ends lost 0 bases and 4 bases respectively, with 15 bases between them. The sort gate was single viable CD3+CD4+CD8-CD45RO+ cells for memory CD4+ T cells. Serostatus was set by detecting CMV pp150, pp28, p38, p52 IgG. CD4+ T cells were isolated by positive magnetic selection.

Sequencing was performed on memory CD4+ T cells from blood. The V gene is TRBV4-1, the J gene TRBJ1-1; D is uncertain. The receptor comes from an adult in good health and CMV-seronegative. CDR3 amino acids: CASSQDDNVLVTEAFF. DNA of the CDR3: TGCGCCAGCAGCCAAGATGATAACGTGTTGGTCACTGAAGCTTTCTTT.